This T cell receptor beta chain emerged from a study of control samples from healthy donors and cancer patients. Profiling relied on immunoSEQ multiplex PCR, and the TCRdb table lists in-frame clones only, not all of them. Here the sample spans about 39,000 clones, roughly 83% being singletons. V was clipped by 1 base and J by 4 bases; unmatched bases: 4. CDR1 KGHSH and CDR2 LQKENI come from the germline V gene. The CDR3 runs 15 residues. This clonotype was obtained from a man aged 55-75 years in good health. The chain combines TRBV18 with TRBJ1-2, with 9 bases matching TRBD1. Sequenced sample: blood. CDR3 sequence: CASSPQDRGGYGYTF. The CDR3 DNA sequence: TGTGCCAGCTCACCACAAGACAGGGGGGGCTATGGCTACACCTTC.